These 28 T cell receptor beta chains originate from one sample sequenced in a study of T cell repertoires in cytomegalovirus infection (dated by TCRdb to about 2019). Sequencing was carried out with an Illumina HiSeq 1500. TCRdb's own reprocessing of the public reads used fastp at Q25 and MiXCR and kept productive beta chains. Under each unique CDR3 protein, matching rows form one entry showing the most common genes and DNA. For this sample there are 500,000 or so distinct CDR3 sequences; approximately 16% appear just once. The ten largest clones take up about 24% of the sample. The sample comprised CD8+ T cells from PBMCs. The receptors were sampled from a human donor in good health (CMV status not recorded). Some clones in this sample may be carry-over from other donors' samples.

This rearrangement joins TRBV3-1 to TRBJ1-6, with D maybe TRBD1 (5 bases). The ends were cut back, 1 base at V and 7 bases at J, with 11 bases in the middle. Germline V CDR1 and CDR2: LGHDT, YNNKEL (reference sequence). The CDR3 sequence is 15 residues long. This chain's CDR3 is CASSQGEGVNSPLHF. The CDR3 nucleotides are TGTGCCAGCAGCCAAGGTGAAGGGGTAAATTCACCCCTCCACTTT.

There are many counts of this clonotype. The chain is built from TRBV12-3 or TRBV12-4 and TRBJ1-1, with 7 bases fitting TRBD1. CDR3 size: 14 residues. V lost 5 bases, J lost 2 bases, and 5 bases stayed unmatched. The CDR3 nucleotides read TGTGCCAGCAGTCCGGACAGGAGTAACACTGAAGCTTTCTTT. It specifies CASSPDRSNTEAFF.

This sequence joins TRBV5-1 and TRBJ2-1, with 8 bases lining up with TRBD1. Germline values: CDR1 SGHRS, CDR2 YFSETQ. V lost 6 bases and J lost 8; bases outside the gene matches: 13. The length of the CDR3 is 15 residues. DNA for the CDR3: TGCGCCAGCACCCAGACAGGGGAAAGGATCTATGAGCAGTTCTTC. This gives the protein CASTQTGERIYEQFF.

The chain joins TRBV12-3 or TRBV12-4 to TRBJ2-4; no definite D call. The CDR3 runs to 16 residues. V dropped 5 bases and J dropped 0 bases, with 14 bases sitting between them. The CDR3 here is CASSRSSPPAKNIQYF. The DNA of the CDR3 is TGTGCCAGCAGTCGATCGTCGCCACCAGCCAAAAACATTCAGTACTTC.

The V and J genes are TRBV15 and TRBJ2-2; D is ambiguous. The CDR3 has 18 residues. Germline V gene data show CDR1 as LNHNV and CDR2 as YYDKDF (reference sequence). Trimming stripped 0 bases from V and 0 bases from J, with 14 bases between. CDR3 nucleotides: TGTGCCACCAGCAGAGATCAAAGGCAGGCCACGAACACCGGGGAGCTGTTTTTT. This encodes CATSRDQRQATNTGELFF.

The chain links TRBV10-3 to TRBJ2-7; 8 bases match TRBD2. Losses at the gene ends were 4 bases for V and 3 bases for J; bases not matched to a gene: 11. Germline V lookup: CDR1 ENHRY, CDR2 SYGVKD. The length of the CDR3 is 16 residues. CDR3 nucleotide sequence: TGTGCCATCAGTGTTGTACTAGCGGAGATTATCTACGAGCAGTACTTC. As protein: CAISVVLAEIIYEQYF.

This clonotype was seen many times. The genes are TRBV7-6 and TRBJ2-7; maybe TRBD2 (5 bases). The V gene lost 6 bases and the J gene lost 4 bases, with 10 bases spanning the gap. In germline, CDR1 is SGHVS, CDR2 FNYEAQ. This CDR3 comprises 12 residues. CDR3 DNA: TGTGCCAGCAGTGCAGCGGCGTACGAGCAGTACTTC. Translation: CASSAAAYEQYF.

This clonotype was seen a handful of times. The genes are TRBV5-4 and TRBJ1-2, with D hard to call. Trimming removed 4 bases from V and 7 bases from J, with 8 bases in between. Germline lookup yields CDR1 SGHNT and CDR2 YYREEE (reference sequence). The CDR3 is 11 residues long. DNA for the CDR3: TGTGCCAGCAGCAAAGACTCTGGCTACACCTTC. Translating gives CASSKDSGYTF.

The sample holds many counts of this clonotype. The chain employs TRBV7-2 and TRBJ1-1; D is uncertain. Looked up from germline, CDR1 is SGHTA and CDR2 is FQGNSA. V was pared by 1 base and J by 5 bases, with 5 bases between. The CDR3 runs 12 residues. The DNA for the CDR3 is TGTGCCAGCAGCTTAGTGTATACTGAAGCTTTCTTT. Amino acids: CASSLVYTEAFF. Using reference TRBV7-2 and TRBJ1-1 for the parts outside the CDR3, the full variable domain is GAGVSQSPSNKVTEKGKDVELRCDPISGHTALYWYRQSLGQGLEFLIYFQGNSAPDKSGLPSDRFSAERTGGSVSTLTIQRTQQEDSAVYLCASSLVYTEAFFGQGTRLTVV.

This clonotype occurred many times. The J gene is TRBJ2-1, the V gene TRBV7-6; 14 positions agree with TRBD2. The CDR3 runs 16 residues. Trimming at V came to 5 bases and at J to 8 bases, leaving 8 bases not matched to a gene. Germline assignment: CDR1 SGHVS and CDR2 FNYEAQ. CDR3 sequence reads: CASSPRLAGGRHEQFF. CDR3 coding DNA: TGTGCCAGCAGCCCTCGACTAGCGGGGGGGCGGCATGAGCAGTTCTTC.

This clonotype has a count of ten or more. The rearrangement links TRBV12-3 or TRBV12-4 to TRBJ2-3; no definite D call. V was clipped by 2 bases and J by 4 bases, with 10 bases between them. This CDR3 comprises 14 residues. The CDR3 sequence is CASSLKVAADTQYF. CDR3 DNA: TGTGCCAGCAGTTTAAAGGTAGCAGCAGATACGCAGTATTTT.

This clonotype was observed many times. This chain connects TRBV4-1 to TRBJ2-7; 7 bases align to TRBD2. V gave up 1 base and J gave up 2 bases; unmatched junction bases: 5. Germline CDR1 is MGHRA and CDR2 is YSYEKL. CDR3 length: 15 amino acids. CDR3 DNA: TGCGCCAGCAGCCAAGTTGAGAGCGGGGCCTACGAGCAGTACTTC. It yields the protein CASSQVESGAYEQYF.

This clonotype has more than one count but fewer than ten. V usage is TRBV28 and J usage is TRBJ1-5; no reliable D call. Germline V gene sequence: CDR1 MDHEN, CDR2 SYDVKM. The CDR3 has 15 residues. The V and J ends lost 4 bases and 2 bases respectively, with 12 bases between them. The CDR3 spells CASSYILRGNQPQHF. In DNA form, the CDR3 reads TGTGCCAGCAGTTACATACTAAGGGGCAATCAGCCCCAGCATTTT. The variable domain in full, completed from reference TRBV28 and TRBJ1-5, reads DVKVTQSSRYLVKRTGEKVFLECVQDMDHENMFWYRQDPGLGLRLIYFSYDVKMKEKGDIPEGYSVSREKKERFSLILESASTNQTSMYLCASSYILRGNQPQHFGDGTRLSIL.

This clonotype was observed many times. The V call is TRBV24-1, the J call TRBJ1-2; 7 bases are a match to TRBD1. The germline gives CDR1 KGHDR, CDR2 SFDVKD. The V segment lost 4 bases and the J segment 6 bases; nucleotides outside the gene matches: 7. The CDR3 has 14 residues. CDR3 loop: CATSDTDREHGYTF. In DNA form, the CDR3 reads TGTGCCACCAGTGACACTGACAGGGAGCATGGCTACACCTTC.

The chain joins TRBV28 to TRBJ1-2; no clear D gene. In germline, CDR1 is MDHEN, CDR2 SYDVKM. V lost 7 bases, J lost 9 bases, and 18 bases lay in between. The CDR3 length is 13 residues. The CDR3 nucleotides are TGTGCCAGCATCAATCAAAGGGCCTCAAGCTACACCTTC. The encoded protein is CASINQRASSYTF.

Note on this clonotype: The final CDR3 position lacks the conserved phenylalanine or tryptophan, pointing to a likely read error. The rearrangement links TRBV11-3 to TRBJ2-1; the D gene is possibly TRBD2 (6 bases). The CDR3 loop spans 17 amino acids. Germline CDR1 is SGHNT and CDR2 is YENEEA. CDR3 region: CASSSRTGVLSYKEQFY. CDR3 sequence (DNA): TGTGCCAGCAGCTCCAGGACGGGGGTCTTGAGCTACAAGGAGCAGTTCTAC.

This clonotype was seen more than once but under ten times. The CDR3 region is CSAWTSGSDEQYF. DNA for the CDR3: TGCAGTGCTTGGACTAGCGGGAGCGACGAGCAGTACTTC. The chain joins TRBV20-1 to TRBJ2-7; 13 bases are a match to TRBD2. This CDR3 contains 13 residues. The V gene's germline CDR1 is DFQATT and CDR2 SNEGSKA (reference sequence). J lost 5 bases, V lost 5 bases, and 3 bases had no gene match.

This clonotype was recorded a few times. The rearrangement joins TRBV20-1 to TRBJ1-4, with D possibly being TRBD1 (6 bases). Germline V gene lookup returns CDR1 DFQATT and CDR2 SNEGSKA (reference sequence). With 0 bases removed from V and 13 bases from J, the gap between germline ends came to 18 bases. The CDR3 consists of 14 residues. In DNA, the CDR3 is TGCAGTGCTAGAGATCAGGAGGGGACAAGGCCACTGTTTTTT. Protein: CSARDQEGTRPLFF.

A few counts support this clonotype. The V call is TRBV28, the J call TRBJ1-2, with TRBD1 matching over 10 bases. Trimming cost V 4 bases and J 5 bases; bases outside gene matches: 10. The germline V gene has CDR1 MDHEN and CDR2 SYDVKM. This CDR3 is 16 amino acids long. CDR3 nucleotide sequence: TGTGCCAGCAGTTCCCCACTGGACAGGGGGAAGTATGGCTACACCTTC. Protein product: CASSSPLDRGKYGYTF.

The chain links TRBV19 to TRBJ2-7; 8 bases agree with TRBD1. The trim removed 6 bases at V and 3 bases at J, leaving 13 bases unmatched. The CDR3 is 16 residues long. Germline V gene sequence: CDR1 LNHDA, CDR2 SQIVND (reference sequence). CDR3 DNA sequence: TGTGCCAGTAGCTGGACAGGGATGTCTTATGGCTACGAGCAGTACTTC. Translated, it gives CASSWTGMSYGYEQYF. The full variable domain, rest sourced from reference TRBV19 and TRBJ2-7, is DGGITQSPKYLFRKEGQNVTLSCEQNLNHDAMYWYRQDPGQGLRLIYYSQIVNDFQKGDIAEGYSVSREKKESFPLTVTSAQKNPTAFYLCASSWTGMSYGYEQYFGPGTRLTVT.

V gene TRBV29-1 combines with J gene TRBJ1-2; D not resolved. The CDR3 is 13 amino acids. CDR1 SQVTM and CDR2 ANQGSEA come from the germline V gene. Trimming cost V 3 bases and J 2 bases, with 10 bases left between them. Here the CDR3 DNA reads TGCAGCGTTGATAGAGGGTTAAACTATGGCTACACCTTC. Translating it yields CSVDRGLNYGYTF.

The table lists this clonotype with a few counts. This chain joins TRBV18 and TRBJ1-1, with D uncertain. Germline V gene lookup returns CDR1 KGHSH and CDR2 LQKENI. The CDR3 is 15 residues long. Trimming removed 0 bases from V and 0 bases from J, with 8 bases in between. CDR3: CASSPPSRMNTEAFF. CDR3 bases: TGTGCCAGCTCACCACCCTCCAGGATGAACACTGAAGCTTTCTTT.

This clonotype was recorded many times. The V gene is TRBV7-3, the J gene TRBJ2-2; 10 nucleotides match TRBD2. Germline V gene data show CDR1 as SGHTA and CDR2 as FQGTGA. The CDR3 has 15 amino acids. J was trimmed by 5 bases and V by 8 bases; bases with no gene match: 8. The CDR3 bases are TGTGCCAGCGCTTTAGCACTAGCGGGGACCGGGGAGCTGTTTTTT. Encoded protein: CASALALAGTGELFF.

This clonotype was observed at least ten times. The genes are TRBV11-2 and TRBJ1-1; TRBD1 is a possible D gene (5 bases). The CDR3 has 15 residues. The germline V gene has CDR1 SGHAT and CDR2 FQNNGV. Deletions cut 5 bases from V and 0 bases from J, with 13 bases between. The CDR3 region is CASSPGLGLNTEAFF. CDR3 DNA sequence: TGTGCCAGCAGCCCGGGTCTGGGGCTGAACACTGAAGCTTTCTTT.

This clonotype was detected many times. This rearrangement joins TRBV12-3 or TRBV12-4 to TRBJ2-3, with 7 bases matching TRBD2. CDR3 length: 15 amino acids. The trim removed 5 bases at V and 4 bases at J, leaving 9 bases unmatched. Written as DNA, the CDR3 is TGTGCCAGCAGTCCCGATGAGGGGAGGGCAGATACGCAGTATTTT. Translating it yields CASSPDEGRADTQYF.

With regard to this clonotype: A single base separates this from a much larger clone, so it may be a read error. The CDR3 nucleotides are TGTGCCAACAGTGCCGCTCACAGGGGGACCCCCACTGAAGCTTTCTTT. Residues: CANSAAHRGTPTEAFF. The chain is built from TRBV12-3 or TRBV12-4 and TRBJ1-1; 8 bases match TRBD1. This CDR3 has 16 amino acids.

In this sample, this clonotype turned up many times. The chain carries TRBV7-2 and TRBJ2-7; D is unclear. V was shortened by 4 bases and J by 3 bases, with 4 bases between the two germline ends. The CDR3 has 11 residues. In germline, CDR1 is SGHTA, CDR2 FQGNSA. The CDR3 DNA is TGTGCCAGCAGCTGGAGCTACGAGCAGTACTTC. It yields the protein CASSWSYEQYF.

The chain uses TRBV9 and TRBJ2-7; TRBD2 might be the D (6 bases). Germline V gene sequence: CDR1 SGDLS, CDR2 YYNGEE. There are 16 residues in the CDR3. The V and J ends lost 4 bases and 2 bases respectively, with 19 bases between them. The DNA of the CDR3 is TGTGCCAGCAGCACGAGCTCTTGGGAGGCCACCTACGAGCAGTACTTC. It yields the protein CASSTSSWEATYEQYF.